This entry describes one TCR beta chain. Its antigen is as yet unknown. Positive CCR7 selection of CD45RO-negative cells yielded the naive CD8 cells, and terminally differentiated effector memory CD45RA+ cells were excluded. This record belongs to a study of shared clonotypes between healthy human individuals. An assay was performed, and its level was deep. TCRdb's table, derived via immunoSEQ multiplex PCR, lists solely in-frame clones and lacks some. The top ten hold roughly 1% of the sample, which has 2 million to 2.5 million clones, approximately 95% seen once. CDR1 is MNHEY, CDR2 SMNVEV, per germline (reference sequence). There are 16 residues in the CDR3. V dropped 1 base and J dropped 4 bases, with 16 bases sitting between them. Study-wide findings and caveats: The authors expected sequencing depth to affect clonotype sharing among donors. As a rule, naive subsets had a larger estimated richness than memory subsets. For sorted subsets, rarefaction showed incomplete sequencing despite large depth.

The TCR sequence derives from a man younger than 35 in good health. The J gene is TRBJ1-2, the V gene TRBV27; no reliable D call. Sequenced input: naive CD8+ T cells sorted from blood. The DNA of the CDR3 is TGTGCCAGCAGTTTATTACCTAACCCGGTCGGCTATGGCTACACCTTC. This encodes CASSLLPNPVGYGYTF.